Presented here are 30 T cell receptor beta chains from one specimen sequenced in a study of T-cell memory formation after mild COVID-19. TCRdb re-analysed the 5' RACE reads in MiXCR, keeping a single row per CDR3 protein. Of 300,000 to 350,000 distinct CDR3 sequences in the sample, 10% to 15% were seen once. Sequencing was carried out using PBMCs or a T cell subset sorted from them (not recorded which). The receptors originated from a man aged 18-30 years who had mild COVID-19 (a few samples of this study predate the infection). Cell type and time point are not known.

This clonotype has a count of ten or more. The genes are TRBV24-1 and TRBJ1-5; D ambiguous. The CDR3 loop spans 13 amino acids. Trimming shortened V by 7 bases and J by 0 bases, and 6 bases separated the two germline ends. CDR1 and CDR2 from the germline V gene are KGHDR and SFDVKD. This CDR3 reads CATRGYSNQPQHF. The CDR3 coding sequence is TGTGCCACCAGGGGGTATAGCAATCAGCCCCAGCATTTT.

The rearrangement links TRBV5-1 to TRBJ1-2; 7 bases align to TRBD1. The CDR3 length is 18 residues. J was trimmed by 1 base and V by 0 bases; bases with no gene match: 12. CDR1 SGHRS and CDR2 YFSETQ come from the germline V gene. The CDR3 DNA follows: TGCGCCAGCAGCTTGGCCCGGGCAGGGGGACTCCTTAACTATGGCTACACCTTC. It yields the protein CASSLARAGGLLNYGYTF.

This clonotype was seen a few times. J is TRBJ2-7 and V is TRBV7-9, with D perhaps assigned TRBD1 or TRBD2 (5 bases each). This CDR3 comprises 14 residues. Germline-derived CDR1 and CDR2 are SEHNR and FQNEAQ (reference sequence). Trimming took off 5 bases at V and 3 bases at J, with 14 bases between the two ends. The CDR3 reads CASSQSGTDYEQYV. Written as DNA, the CDR3 is TGTGCCAGCAGCCAATCCGGGACGGACTACGAGCAGTACGTC.

This clonotype was counted a few times. The chain is built from TRBV20-1 and TRBJ2-1; TRBD2 matches 11 bases. The CDR3 has 16 amino acids. Germline assignment: CDR1 DFQATT and CDR2 SNEGSKA (reference sequence). Losses at the gene ends were 3 bases for V and 2 bases for J; bases not matched to a gene: 6. CDR3 in DNA: TGCAGTGCTAGCCGACTAGCGGGATCCACCTACAATGAGCAGTTCTTC. Translation: CSASRLAGSTYNEQFF.

This clonotype was seen more than once but under ten times. The genes are TRBV5-1 and TRBJ2-3, with 7 bases identical to TRBD2. Germline V gives CDR1 SGHRS, CDR2 YFSETQ. The CDR3 consists of 14 residues. The ends lost 2 bases at V and 5 bases at J; junction bases unmatched: 5. CDR3 residues: CASSLEREEDTQYF. The DNA of the CDR3 is TGCGCCAGCAGCTTAGAGCGGGAAGAAGATACGCAGTATTTT.

This chain connects TRBV5-1 to TRBJ1-1; D possibly corresponds to TRBD1 (5 bases). The CDR3 has 16 residues. Looked up from germline, CDR1 is SGHRS and CDR2 is YFSETQ. Between the trimmed V and J ends, which lost 0 bases and 2 bases, there was a span of 14 bases. This CDR3 is CASSLGSWTLNTEAFF. The CDR3 nucleotides read TGCGCCAGCAGCTTGGGTTCCTGGACACTCAACACTGAAGCTTTCTTT.

This clonotype was found a few times. The chain employs TRBV20-1 and TRBJ2-2; D possibly corresponds to TRBD2 (5 bases). Germline V gene sequence: CDR1 DFQATT, CDR2 SNEGSKA (reference sequence). CDR3 length: 14 residues. V gave up 0 bases and J gave up 5 bases, with 10 bases separating them. The CDR3 region has the DNA TGCAGTGCTAGAGATGCCTGGGAGACCGGGGAGCTGTTTTTT. Protein sequence: CSARDAWETGELFF.

The V gene is TRBV7-4, the J gene TRBJ2-4; tentative D call: TRBD2 (6 bases). Trimming shortened V by 3 bases and J by 3 bases, and 12 bases separated the two germline ends. The CDR3 covers 15 residues. Germline lookup yields CDR1 SGHVT and CDR2 SQSDAQ. CDR3 DNA sequence: TGTGCCAGCAGCTTTAAGCGGGCGGGCAAAAACATTCAGTACTTC. Translation gives CASSFKRAGKNIQYF.

Many counts were recorded for this clonotype. The rearrangement links TRBV7-6 to TRBJ1-1; a possible D gene is TRBD1 (5 bases). CDR1 is SGHVS and CDR2 is FNYEAQ in the germline V gene. With 2 bases removed from V and 5 bases from J, the gap between germline ends came to 15 bases. CDR3 length: 15 amino acids. The CDR3 reads CASSLLPGTGTEAFF. DNA for the CDR3: TGTGCCAGCAGCTTATTGCCAGGGACGGGGACTGAAGCTTTCTTT.

There are a few counts of this clonotype. The chain carries TRBV7-6 and TRBJ2-1, with no clear D. The V end lost 2 bases, the J end lost 8 bases, and 7 bases lay between the germline ends. Germline CDR1 and CDR2: SGHVS and FNYEAQ. This CDR3 has 12 residues. For the CDR3, the DNA is TGTGCCAGCAGCTTATCTCAAGATGAGCAGTTCTTC. Protein product: CASSLSQDEQFF. Combining the CDR3 with reference TRBV7-6 and TRBJ2-1 gives the whole variable domain GAGVSQSPRYKVTKRGQDVALRCDPISGHVSLYWYRQALGQGPEFLTYFNYEAQQDKSGLPNDRFSAERPEGSISTLTIQRTEQRDSAMYRCASSLSQDEQFFGPGTRLTVL.

This clonotype has just a few counts. This chain links TRBV7-2 with TRBJ2-2, with TRBD1 identical over 8 bases. The V and J ends lost 5 bases and 4 bases, in that order; junction bases with no gene match: 6. This CDR3 comprises 15 residues. From germline, CDR1 is SGHTA and CDR2 FQGNSA. CDR3 sequence (DNA): TGTGCCAGCAGCCCAGGGGGCGCTGGCACCGGGGAGCTGTTTTTT. Protein sequence: CASSPGGAGTGELFF.

J is TRBJ2-5 and V is TRBV4-3; tentative D call: TRBD1 (5 bases). The CDR3 contains 15 residues. The V end lost 5 bases, the J end lost 0 bases, and 13 bases lay between the germline ends. Germline V gene data show CDR1 as LGHNA and CDR2 as YSLEER. CDR3 amino acids: CASSFHRSNQETQYF. DNA of the CDR3: TGCGCCAGCAGCTTCCACAGGAGCAACCAAGAGACCCAGTACTTC.

In this sample, this clonotype turned up many times. The genes are TRBV20-1 and TRBJ2-1, with D possibly matching TRBD2 (6 bases). Germline CDR1 and CDR2: DFQATT and SNEGSKA (reference sequence). The CDR3 has 15 residues. The V gene lost 4 bases and the J gene lost 0 bases, with 13 bases spanning the gap. CDR3 in amino acids: CSAIPGTYSYNEQFF. The CDR3 DNA reads as TGCAGTGCTATTCCCGGGACTTACTCCTACAATGAGCAGTTCTTC.

This clonotype has more than one count but fewer than ten. The chain carries TRBV9 and TRBJ2-5; TRBD2 is a possible D gene (7 bases). From germline, CDR1 is SGDLS and CDR2 YYNGEE. The CDR3 covers 15 residues. Trimming took off 0 bases at V and 5 bases at J, with 14 bases between the two ends. The CDR3 DNA follows: TGTGCCAGCAGCGTAGCGGGGGGCGCAGGGGAGACCCAGTACTTC. Its translation is CASSVAGGAGETQYF.

The rearrangement uses TRBV7-3 and TRBJ2-1; TRBD2 is a possible D gene (5 bases). V was pared by 5 bases and J by 6 bases, with 8 bases between. CDR3 length: 12 amino acids. The germline CDR1 and CDR2 sequences are SGHTA and FQGTGA. The CDR3 sequence: CASSRAGNEQFF. The CDR3 bases are TGTGCCAGCAGCCGGGCGGGCAATGAGCAGTTCTTC.

The V gene is TRBV10-1, the J gene TRBJ2-1; 10 nucleotides line up with TRBD2. Germline assignment: CDR1 WNHNN and CDR2 SYGVQD (reference sequence). This CDR3 region has 14 residues. V trimming: 4 bases; J trimming: 6 bases; junction bases outside the gene matches: 3. CDR3 protein: CASSAGLATNEQFF. The CDR3 nucleotides are TGCGCCAGCAGTGCGGGACTAGCGACCAATGAGCAGTTCTTC.

This clonotype was recorded at least ten times. The chain couples TRBV5-1 to TRBJ2-3; TRBD2 agrees at 8 bases. V was clipped by 0 bases and J by 2 bases; unmatched bases: 2. The CDR3 covers 15 residues. Germline loops: CDR1 SGHRS, CDR2 YFSETQ. In DNA, the CDR3 is TGCGCCAGCAGCTTGGATAGCGGGGACACAGATACGCAGTATTTT. It yields the protein CASSLDSGDTDTQYF.

This chain connects TRBV6-6 to TRBJ2-1, with 8 bases that match TRBD2. The CDR3 has 16 residues. Germline lookup yields CDR1 MNHNY and CDR2 SVGAGI (reference sequence). V dropped 6 bases and J dropped 3; count of bases not matched to a gene: 10. CDR3 nucleotide sequence: TGTGCCAGCAGCCTCCTTCAGCGGGGGAGCTACAATGAGCAGTTCTTC. It encodes CASSLLQRGSYNEQFF.

The genes are TRBV4-2 and TRBJ2-1, with unresolved D. CDR3 size: 14 residues. Germline V gene sequence: CDR1 LGHNA, CDR2 YNFKEQ. The V gene lost 0 bases and the J gene lost 0 bases, with 3 bases spanning the gap. The CDR3 sequence is CASSQERSYNEQFF. The CDR3 DNA is TGTGCCAGCAGCCAAGAGCGCTCCTACAATGAGCAGTTCTTC.

The J gene is TRBJ1-6, the V gene TRBV9; the D gene is possibly TRBD1 (5 bases). V was pared by 0 bases and J by 10 bases, with 8 bases between. Germline V gene sequence: CDR1 SGDLS, CDR2 YYNGEE. The CDR3 is made up of 13 amino acids. The CDR3 sequence is CASSVGGESPLHF. The CDR3 bases are TGTGCCAGCAGCGTAGGGGGGGAGTCACCCCTCCACTTT.

The CDR3 sequence is CASSAGQVTDTQYF. For the CDR3, the DNA is TGTGCCAGCAGCGCCGGACAGGTCACAGATACGCAGTATTTT. J is TRBJ2-3 and V is TRBV9; TRBD1 agrees at 7 bases. The V gene's germline CDR1 is SGDLS and CDR2 YYNGEE. The CDR3 runs 14 residues. The junction had 3 bases not matched to a gene; V was cut back by 3 bases and J by 2 bases.

The rearrangement joins TRBV18 to TRBJ1-1; D is unclear. The germline gives CDR1 KGHSH, CDR2 LQKENI. Trimming removed 3 bases from V and 11 bases from J, with 16 bases in between. The CDR3 sequence is 13 residues long. The CDR3, as DNA: TGTGCCAGCTCACCCCCGCGGGGAAGCGATGCTTTCTTT. Translated: CASSPPRGSDAFF.

This clonotype was detected ten times or more. This sequence joins TRBV11-2 and TRBJ2-1, with 7 bases aligning to TRBD1. Per germline, CDR1 SGHAT and CDR2 FQNNGV. This CDR3 has 15 residues. J lost 4 bases, V lost 4 bases, and 7 bases had no gene match. The CDR3 sequence is CASSSPGQNYNEQFF. As DNA, the CDR3 is TGTGCCAGCAGCTCGCCGGGACAGAATTACAATGAGCAGTTCTTC.

A few counts support this clonotype. The V call is TRBV12-3 or TRBV12-4, the J call TRBJ2-7, with D possibly being TRBD2 (5 bases). V gave up 6 bases and J gave up 2 bases, with 8 bases separating them. The CDR3 loop spans 12 amino acids. CDR3 residues: CASSTGAYEQYV. CDR3 in DNA: TGTGCCAGCAGCACCGGGGCCTACGAGCAGTACGTC.

Only a few counts were recorded for this clonotype. This chain joins TRBV5-1 and TRBJ2-7; TRBD1 aligns across 11 bases. This CDR3 has 15 amino acids. With 2 bases clipped from V and 4 bases from J, the junction kept 5 bases outside the gene matches. Germline assignment: CDR1 SGHRS and CDR2 YFSETQ. The CDR3 here is CASSLGGTGGYEQYV. The CDR3 DNA sequence: TGCGCCAGCAGCTTAGGAGGGACAGGGGGGTACGAGCAGTACGTC.

This clonotype turned up a few times. The rearrangement joins TRBV5-1 to TRBJ2-7, with TRBD1 identical over 7 bases. Germline trimming cut 4 bases from V and 3 bases from J; bases unmatched to any gene: 4. The CDR3 spans 13 residues. Looked up from germline, CDR1 is SGHRS and CDR2 is YFSETQ. The CDR3 protein is CASSLGQFYEQYF. DNA for the CDR3: TGCGCCAGCAGCCTGGGACAGTTCTACGAGCAGTACTTC. Together with reference TRBV5-1 and TRBJ2-7, the CDR3 gives the full variable domain: KAGVTQTPRYLIKTRGQQVTLSCSPISGHRSVSWYQQTPGQGLQFLFEYFSETQRNKGNFPGRFSGRQFSNSRSEMNVSTLELGDSALYLCASSLGQFYEQYFGPGTRLTVT.

This clonotype has just a few counts. The V gene is TRBV18, the J gene TRBJ1-1; D is undetermined. The V end lost 3 bases, the J end lost 6 bases, and 11 bases lay between the germline ends. The CDR3 runs to 13 residues. Germline CDR1 and CDR2: KGHSH and LQKENI. CDR3 loop: CASSPPSVPEAFF. The CDR3 nucleotides are TGTGCCAGCTCACCCCCCTCGGTTCCTGAAGCTTTCTTT. Supplemented by reference TRBV18 and TRBJ1-1, the full variable domain reads NAGVMQNPRHLVRRRGQEARLRCSPMKGHSHVYWYRQLPEEGLKFMVYLQKENIIDESGMPKERFSAEFPKEGPSILRIQQVVRGDSAAYFCASSPPSVPEAFFGQGTRLTVV.

This clonotype came up a few times. The rearrangement joins TRBV20-1 to TRBJ2-1; TRBD1 is a possible D gene (5 bases). Germline CDR1 and CDR2: DFQATT and SNEGSKA (reference sequence). The CDR3 consists of 14 residues. The V and J ends lost 1 base and 9 bases respectively, with 16 bases between them. The CDR3 region has the DNA TGCAGTGCTAGAGGGGTGGGGCCGAAGGCTGAGCAGTTCTTC. This sequence encodes CSARGVGPKAEQFF.

The chain uses TRBV24-1 and TRBJ2-3; D unclear. The CDR3 is 11 residues long. Germline V gene lookup returns CDR1 KGHDR and CDR2 SFDVKD. Trimming took 6 bases from V and 5 from J, leaving 5 bases between them. CDR3 sequence reads: CATSYLDTQYF. The CDR3 nucleotides are TGTGCCACCAGTTATCTAGATACGCAGTATTTT.

This chain joins TRBV6-6 and TRBJ2-2; 8 bases are a match to TRBD2. This CDR3 has 17 amino acids. Germline values: CDR1 MNHNY, CDR2 SVGAGI (reference sequence). V was pared by 6 bases and J by 6 bases, with 15 bases of the junction left unmatched. The CDR3 loop reads CASRPPRAGVSPGELFF. The CDR3 nucleotides are TGTGCCAGCAGACCTCCCCGAGCGGGGGTATCCCCCGGGGAGCTGTTTTTT.